One T cell receptor beta chain is described in this entry. The data were obtained in a study of blood T cell repertoires in COVID-19. On the study more broadly: The study drew acute and convalescent COVID-19 samples from the United States, Italy and Spain. Sources were T cells, B-cell-depleted T cells, or PBMCs; the material itself was cDNA or gDNA.

Germline V gene lookup returns CDR1 SGDLS and CDR2 YYNGEE. V was trimmed by 3 bases and J by 5 bases, leaving 9 bases between them. This CDR3 region has 13 residues. Per the original methods: Amplification of reference gene primers was used by the study to estimate nucleated cell counts. TCRdb's copy holds only in-frame clones and misses some; the assay was immunoSEQ multiplex PCR. The V and J calls and clone size are taken from that table; D and trimming were inferred from the DNA. The table lists around 200,000 clones, approximately 90% of them singletons. The sequenced material came from peripheral blood. V and J are TRBV9 and TRBJ2-1; TRBD1 might be the D (5 bases). This TCR came from a woman aged 18-35 years who had recovered from COVID-19. CDR3 in amino acids: CASSGGRDNEQFF. In DNA form, the CDR3 reads TGTGCCAGCAGCGGGGGCCGGGACAATGAGCAGTTCTTC.